Shown below are 9 T cell receptor beta chains from a single sample sequenced in a study of T cells in Graves' hyperthyroidism and ophthalmopathy. From RNA transcripts, TCR beta CDR3 regions were amplified. A set of HTBI primers served as the primers for a first-round RT-PCR of the TCR CDR3. From the multiplex PCR reads, TCRdb called clonotypes with MiXCR, one entry per CDR3 protein. The sample has roughly 710,000 distinct CDR3 sequences; over 35% are singletons. The sequenced material came from blood. The receptors derive from a woman aged 40 to 49 with Graves' hyperthyroidism.

The chain carries TRBV2 and TRBJ2-3; 8 bases agree with TRBD2. This CDR3 has 14 amino acids. Germline V gene data show CDR1 as SNHLY and CDR2 as FYNNEI. Losses at the gene ends were 6 bases for V and 2 bases for J; bases not matched to a gene: 4. CDR3 bases: TGTGCCAGCAGCGGACTAGCCTTCACAGATACGCAGTATTTT. It encodes CASSGLAFTDTQYF.

This clonotype was counted many times. This sequence joins TRBV7-2 and TRBJ1-5; 9 bases line up with TRBD1. The CDR3 has 14 residues. Germline V gene data show CDR1 as SGHTA and CDR2 as FQGNSA. The ends lost 4 bases at V and 2 bases at J; junction bases unmatched: 0. The CDR3 is CASSWTGGNQPQHF. In DNA form, the CDR3 reads TGTGCCAGCAGCTGGACAGGGGGCAATCAGCCCCAGCATTTT.

The rearrangement joins TRBV29-1 to TRBJ1-2; D is possibly TRBD1 (6 bases). The CDR3 is 14 residues long. The germline CDR1 and CDR2 sequences are SQVTM and ANQGSEA. The V end was cut by 3 bases, the J end by 6 bases, with 17 bases between. The CDR3 DNA sequence: TGCAGCGTTGACGGGGAGGGGGGCGCGGATGGCTACACCTTC. The encoded protein is CSVDGEGGADGYTF.

The V call is TRBV28, the J call TRBJ1-2, with D perhaps TRBD1 (5 bases). Germline V gene lookup returns CDR1 MDHEN and CDR2 SYDVKM. The ends were cut back, 5 bases at V and 4 bases at J, with 11 bases in the middle. The CDR3 covers 13 residues. The CDR3 region has the DNA TGTGCCAGCAGTGGGGGAGATCTCTATGGCTACACCTTC. This gives the protein CASSGGDLYGYTF.

This clonotype has just a few counts. For the CDR3, the DNA is TGCGCCAGCAGCCAAGATGCAGGGGTGAAAAGCTACGAGCAGTACTTC. This sequence encodes CASSQDAGVKSYEQYF. This chain links TRBV4-3 with TRBJ2-7, with D perhaps TRBD1 (6 bases). Per germline, CDR1 LGHNA and CDR2 YSLEER. The CDR3 has 16 residues. V was clipped by 0 bases and J by 3 bases, with 15 bases between them.

This clonotype was observed a handful of times. This chain connects TRBV16 to TRBJ1-2, with D tentatively TRBD1 (6 bases). The V gene lost 0 bases and the J gene lost 4 bases, with 15 bases spanning the gap. This CDR3 region has 16 residues. CDR1 and CDR2 from the germline V gene are KGHSY and FQNENV. CDR3 in DNA: TGTGCCAGCAGCCAATCTTGGGGGGCGCCGGCCTATGGCTACACCTTC. Encoded protein: CASSQSWGAPAYGYTF. Combining the CDR3 with reference TRBV16 and TRBJ1-2 gives the whole variable domain GEEVAQTPKHLVRGEGQKAKLYCAPIKGHSYVFWYQQVLKNEFKFLISFQNENVFDETGMPKERFSAKCLPNSPCSLEIQATKLEDSAVYFCASSQSWGAPAYGYTFGSGTRLTVV.

The table lists this clonotype with many counts. This chain connects TRBV29-1 to TRBJ2-3; possible D gene TRBD1, 6 bases. The CDR3 is 13 residues long. Germline CDR1 reads SQVTM; CDR2 reads ANQGSEA. V gave up 6 bases and J gave up 0 bases, with 10 bases separating them. The CDR3 region is CSVVRGSTDTQYF. CDR3 coding DNA: TGCAGCGTAGTCAGGGGAAGCACAGATACGCAGTATTTT.

This clonotype was seen many times. The CDR3 nucleotides read TGTGCCAGCACACAGGGGGCTGGGGCCAACGTCCTGACTTTC. Protein product: CASTQGAGANVLTF. The chain is built from TRBV6-5 and TRBJ2-6; 8 bases agree with TRBD1. V gave up 7 bases and J gave up 2 bases; unmatched junction bases: 1. Per the germline V gene, CDR1 is MNHEY and CDR2 is SVGAGI. The CDR3 spans 14 residues.

Many counts were recorded for this clonotype. The chain carries TRBV20-1 and TRBJ1-2, with unresolved D. V was shortened by 0 bases and J by 2 bases, with 13 bases between the two germline ends. This CDR3 contains 15 residues. Germline values: CDR1 DFQATT, CDR2 SNEGSKA (reference sequence). For the CDR3, the DNA is TGCAGTGCTAGAGATTCCCTCCCAGTAAACTATGGCTACACCTTC. It encodes CSARDSLPVNYGYTF.